This T cell receptor (beta chain) came from a study of T cell responses to AZD1222 COVID-19 vaccine. Per the germline V gene, CDR1 is LNHNV and CDR2 is YYDKDF (reference sequence). The V and J ends lost 6 bases and 4 bases, in that order; junction bases with no gene match: 11. The CDR3 has 15 residues. The table came from immunoSEQ multiplex PCR; TCRdb's copy has only in-frame clones and leaves some out. The sample has more than 110,000 clones; 85% to 95% are singletons. The chain couples TRBV15 to TRBJ2-5, with 7 nucleotides matching TRBD2. The starting material was peripheral blood, obtained on day 0 of AZD1222 vaccination. The sequence was obtained from an adult in good health. Written as DNA, the CDR3 is TGTGCCACCAGAGTTCCGATAGCGGGTACAGAGACCCAGTACTTC. Translated, it gives CATRVPIAGTETQYF.